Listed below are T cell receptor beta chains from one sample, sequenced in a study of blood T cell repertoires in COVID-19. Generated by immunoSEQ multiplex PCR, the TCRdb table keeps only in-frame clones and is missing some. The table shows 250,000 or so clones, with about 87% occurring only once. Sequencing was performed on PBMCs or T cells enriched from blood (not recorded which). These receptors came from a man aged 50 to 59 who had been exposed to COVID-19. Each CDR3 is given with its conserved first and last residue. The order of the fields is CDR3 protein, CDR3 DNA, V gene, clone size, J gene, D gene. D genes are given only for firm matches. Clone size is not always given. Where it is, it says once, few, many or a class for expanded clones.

CDR3aa: CASSLAGGLYNEQFF
CDR3nt: TGCGCCAGCAGCTTGGCCGGGGGGCTTTATAATGAGCAGTTCTTC
v_gene: TRBV5-1
abundance: NA
j_gene: TRBJ2-1
d_gene: NA

CDR3aa: CASTRDSGNYGYTF
CDR3nt: TGTGCCAGCACTAGGGACAGCGGTAACTATGGCTACACCTTC
v_gene: TRBV6-5
abundance: NA
j_gene: TRBJ1-2
d_gene: TRBD1

CDR3aa: CASSEWTGNQPQHF
CDR3nt: TGTGCCAGCAGTGAGTGGACAGGGAATCAGCCCCAGCATTTT
v_gene: TRBV2
abundance: NA
j_gene: TRBJ1-5
d_gene: TRBD1

CDR3aa: CASTHGGALHF
CDR3nt: TGTGCCAGCACCCACGGCGGGGCCCTCCACTTT
v_gene: TRBV14
abundance: NA
j_gene: TRBJ1-6
d_gene: NA

CDR3aa: CAISEGRGRRDTQYF
CDR3nt: TGTGCCATCAGTGAGGGCAGGGGGCGTCGAGATACGCAGTATTTT
v_gene: TRBV10-3
abundance: NA
j_gene: TRBJ2-3
d_gene: TRBD1

CDR3aa: CASSQGPTGYEQYF
CDR3nt: TGTGCCAGCAGCCAAGGCCCCACAGGTTACGAGCAGTACTTC
v_gene: TRBV14
abundance: NA
j_gene: TRBJ2-7
d_gene: NA

CDR3aa: CASSKDWQDNTEAFF
CDR3nt: TGTGCCAGCAGCAAAGACTGGCAGGATAACACTGAAGCTTTCTTT
v_gene: TRBV21-1
abundance: NA
j_gene: TRBJ1-1
d_gene: NA

CDR3aa: CASSSGSTLTGNTIYF
CDR3nt: TGTGCCAGCAGTTCGGGTAGCACACTCACTGGAAACACCATATATTTT
v_gene: TRBV6-6
abundance: NA
j_gene: TRBJ1-3
d_gene: NA

CDR3aa: CASSHLNTTGTTEAFF
CDR3nt: TGCGCCAGCAGCCATCTGAATACTACAGGGACCACTGAAGCTTTCTTT
v_gene: TRBV5-1
abundance: NA
j_gene: TRBJ1-1
d_gene: NA

CDR3aa: CASSLRTGDTEAFF
CDR3nt: TGTGCCAGCAGCCTACGGACAGGGGACACTGAAGCTTTCTTT
v_gene: TRBV11-3
abundance: once
j_gene: TRBJ1-1
d_gene: TRBD1

CDR3aa: CASSAPGQAENIQYF
CDR3nt: TGCGCCAGCAGCGCCCCGGGACAAGCGGAAAACATTCAGTACTTC
v_gene: TRBV4-1
abundance: NA
j_gene: TRBJ2-4
d_gene: NA

CDR3aa: CASSRAETNEKLFF
CDR3nt: TGTGCCAGCAGCCGGGCGGAAACTAATGAAAAACTGTTTTTT
v_gene: TRBV7-8
abundance: NA
j_gene: TRBJ1-4
d_gene: NA

CDR3aa: CASSPGTGDNSPLHF
CDR3nt: TGTGCCAGCAGCCCTGGGACAGGGGATAATTCACCCCTCCACTTT
v_gene: TRBV5-6
abundance: NA
j_gene: TRBJ1-6
d_gene: TRBD1

CDR3aa: CASSLLSHRENQPQHF
CDR3nt: TGTGCCAGCAGTTTACTTAGTCACCGGGAGAATCAGCCCCAGCATTTT
v_gene: TRBV28
abundance: NA
j_gene: TRBJ1-5
d_gene: NA

CDR3aa: CASSFPSGGYYNEQFF
CDR3nt: TGTGCCAGCAGCTTTCCGTCAGGGGGTTACTACAATGAGCAGTTCTTC
v_gene: TRBV11-2
abundance: NA
j_gene: TRBJ2-1
d_gene: TRBD1

CDR3aa: CATSRDGIIGSQPQHF
CDR3nt: TGTGCCACCAGCAGAGATGGAATTATAGGGAGCCAGCCCCAGCATTTT
v_gene: TRBV15
abundance: NA
j_gene: TRBJ1-5
d_gene: NA

CDR3aa: CASSLAGGKGLEQYF
CDR3nt: TGTGCCAGCTCCCTCGCGGGGGGAAAGGGGCTCGAGCAGTACTTC
v_gene: TRBV18
abundance: NA
j_gene: TRBJ2-7
d_gene: TRBD2

CDR3aa: CASSSTGTENSGANVLTF
CDR3nt: TGTGCCAGCAGCTCCACCGGGACAGAGAACTCTGGGGCCAACGTCCTGACTTTC
v_gene: TRBV7-3
abundance: NA
j_gene: TRBJ2-6
d_gene: TRBD1

CDR3aa: CASSLNRDSYGYTF
CDR3nt: TGTGCCAGCAGCTTGAATCGGGACAGCTATGGCTACACCTTC
v_gene: TRBV5-4
abundance: NA
j_gene: TRBJ1-2
d_gene: TRBD1

CDR3aa: CATSDWGTGNYGYTF
CDR3nt: TGTGCCACCAGTGATTGGGGGACAGGGAACTATGGCTACACCTTC
v_gene: TRBV24-1
abundance: NA
j_gene: TRBJ1-2
d_gene: TRBD1

CDR3aa: CASSLAGYGNTIYF
CDR3nt: TGCGCCAGCAGCTTGGCCGGGTACGGAAACACCATATATTTT
v_gene: TRBV5-1
abundance: NA
j_gene: TRBJ1-3
d_gene: NA

CDR3aa: CASRPGHSRTEAFF
CDR3nt: TGTGCCAGCAGACCCGGACATTCGAGAACTGAAGCTTTCTTT
v_gene: TRBV7-3
abundance: NA
j_gene: TRBJ1-1
d_gene: NA

CDR3aa: CASTPRLKSGNTIYF
CDR3nt: TGTGCCAGTACCCCCCGTCTTAAATCTGGAAACACCATATATTTT
v_gene: TRBV19
abundance: NA
j_gene: TRBJ1-3
d_gene: NA

CDR3aa: CASSYRQVGNTEAFF
CDR3nt: TGTGCCAGCAGCTACCGACAGGTTGGGAACACTGAAGCTTTCTTT
v_gene: TRBV7-8
abundance: NA
j_gene: TRBJ1-1
d_gene: NA